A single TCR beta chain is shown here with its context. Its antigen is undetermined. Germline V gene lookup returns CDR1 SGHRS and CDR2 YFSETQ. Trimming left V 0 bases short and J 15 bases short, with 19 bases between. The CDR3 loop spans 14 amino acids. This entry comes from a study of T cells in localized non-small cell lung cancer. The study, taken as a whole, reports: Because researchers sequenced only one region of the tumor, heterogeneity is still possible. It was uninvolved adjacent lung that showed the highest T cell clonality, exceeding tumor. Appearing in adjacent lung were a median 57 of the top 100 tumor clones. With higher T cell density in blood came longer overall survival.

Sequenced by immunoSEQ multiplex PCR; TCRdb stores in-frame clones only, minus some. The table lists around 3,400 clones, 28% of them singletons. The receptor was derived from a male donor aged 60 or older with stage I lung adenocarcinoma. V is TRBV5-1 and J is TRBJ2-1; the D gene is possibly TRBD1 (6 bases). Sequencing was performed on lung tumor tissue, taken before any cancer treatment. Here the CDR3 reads CASSLDRASGQRFF. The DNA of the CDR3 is TGCGCCAGCAGCTTGGACAGGGCTTCGGGGCAGCGGTTCTTC.